Below, one T cell receptor beta chain is given with its context. Its antigen remains unknown. This table comes from immunoSEQ multiplex PCR, and its TCRdb copy is limited to in-frame clones, with some not included. Of tens of thousands of clones detected, roughly 97% appear once; the ten largest clones hold roughly 0.3%. The sorted conventional CD4 T cells were gated as CD4+CD127+. The CDR3 is 15 amino acids. V was trimmed by 3 bases and J by 0 bases, leaving 6 bases between them. Germline-derived CDR1 and CDR2 are ENHRY and SYGVKD. This sample was included in a study of B cell selection in AIRE deficiency. Whole-study results and caveats: Of 3,000 to 4,500 shared Treg TCRbeta sequences, over 25% were healthy-only, just over 9% patient-only.

The TCR sequence derives from a human donor with AIRE deficiency. Specimen: conventional CD4+ T cells sorted from PBMCs. The V call is TRBV10-3, the J call TRBJ2-6; D uncertain. The CDR3: CAISEQLSGANVLTF. CDR3 sequence (DNA): TGTGCCATCAGTGAACAGCTCTCTGGGGCCAACGTCCTGACTTTC.